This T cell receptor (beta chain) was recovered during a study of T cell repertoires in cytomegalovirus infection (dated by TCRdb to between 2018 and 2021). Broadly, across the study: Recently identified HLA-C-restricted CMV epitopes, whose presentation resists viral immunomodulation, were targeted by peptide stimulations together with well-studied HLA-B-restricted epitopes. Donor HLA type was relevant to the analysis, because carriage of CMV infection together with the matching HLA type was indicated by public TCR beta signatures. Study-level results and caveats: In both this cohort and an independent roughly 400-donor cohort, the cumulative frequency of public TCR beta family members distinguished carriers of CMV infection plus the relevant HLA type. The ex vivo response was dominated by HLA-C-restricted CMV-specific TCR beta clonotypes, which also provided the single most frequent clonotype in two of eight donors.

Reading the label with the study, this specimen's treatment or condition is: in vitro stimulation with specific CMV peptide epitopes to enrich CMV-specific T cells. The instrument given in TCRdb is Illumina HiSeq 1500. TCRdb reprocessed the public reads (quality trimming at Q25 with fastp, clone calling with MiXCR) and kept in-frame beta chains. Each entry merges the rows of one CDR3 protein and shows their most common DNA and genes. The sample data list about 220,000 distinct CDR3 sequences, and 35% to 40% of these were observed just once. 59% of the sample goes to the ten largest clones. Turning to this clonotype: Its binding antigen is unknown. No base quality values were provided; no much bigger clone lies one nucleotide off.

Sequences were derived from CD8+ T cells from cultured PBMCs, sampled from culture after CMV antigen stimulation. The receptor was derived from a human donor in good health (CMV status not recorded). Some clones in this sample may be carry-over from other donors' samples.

The bases are TGTGCCAGCAGTTTATCAGGACTAGCGTTCGAGCAGTACTTC. The translation is CASSLSGLAFEQYF. The rearrangement joined TRBV27 to TRBJ2-7; the central 9 bases match TRBD2. The CDR1 and CDR2 encoded by the germline V gene (reference sequence) are MNHEY and SMNVEV. The cysteine opens and the phenylalanine closes a CDR3 of 14 amino acids. Of the read, only the CDR3 DNA is kept; its 42 bases are in frame from base 1. Trimming takes 0 bases off V and 6 bases off J; junction bases not matched to a gene: 3.